This TCR beta chain was identified during a study of blood T cell repertoires in COVID-19. Produced via immunoSEQ multiplex PCR; TCRdb's table is partial and in-frame only. The data hold about 40,000 clones, with approximately 90% observed a single time. This CDR3 is 15 amino acids long. Trimming at V came to 6 bases and at J to 2 bases, leaving 6 bases not matched to a gene. Germline CDR1 MNHEY, CDR2 SMNVEV (reference sequence). The chain carries TRBV27 and TRBJ2-1, with 8 bases that match TRBD1. This sequence was found in a woman aged 80 or over with active COVID-19. Material for sequencing was peripheral blood. CDR3 sequence reads: CASRLAGGPYNEQFF. CDR3 coding DNA: TGTGCCAGCAGGCTAGCAGGGGGCCCCTACAATGAGCAGTTCTTC.